This entry lists 11 T cell receptor beta chains sequenced from one sample in a study of T cell repertoires in cytomegalovirus infection. Each CDR3 protein is one row after TCRdb ran MiXCR on the reads. In the table there are approximately 1,000,000 distinct CDR3 sequences, roughly 30% of which are singletons. These TCRs' antigens remain unknown. Sequencing was performed on cultured CD8+ T cells from PBMCs, taken from culture after CMV antigen stimulation. All receptors derive from a human donor in good health (CMV status not recorded). Some clones in this sample may be carry-over from other donors' samples.

This clonotype was seen a single time. This sequence joins TRBV20-1 and TRBJ2-2; 7 positions agree with TRBD2. V lost 3 bases and J lost 4; bases outside the gene matches: 8. The CDR3 runs 15 residues. In germline, CDR1 is DFQATT, CDR2 SNEGSKA (reference sequence). CDR3 nucleotide sequence: TGCAGTGCTAGTGAGCGGGGTTATATCACCGGGGAGCTGTTTTTT. It encodes CSASERGYITGELFF.

Comments on this clonotype: Given a much more abundant clone one base away, this may be a read error. The conserved phenylalanine or tryptophan normally closing the CDR3 is absent here, so this likely arose from a read error. This rearrangement joins TRBV7-9 to TRBJ2-5, with 7 bases aligning to TRBD1. Germline V lookup: CDR1 SEHNR, CDR2 FQNEAQ (reference sequence). This CDR3 spans 16 amino acids. The DNA of the CDR3 is TGTGCTAGCAGCTTATTTGTAACAGGGGAACAAGAGACCCAGTACCTC. It specifies CASSLFVTGEQETQYL.

The rearrangement links TRBV12-3 or TRBV12-4 to TRBJ2-7, with D unclear. The CDR3 sequence is 13 residues long. V shed 10 bases and J shed 7 bases, with 20 bases lying between them. The CDR3 region is CATRTPWLDEQYF. The CDR3 DNA reads as TGTGCCACTAGGACGCCCTGGTTGGATGAGCAGTACTTC.

This rearrangement joins TRBV5-1 to TRBJ2-7, with no clear D. Germline V gives CDR1 SGHRS, CDR2 YFSETQ. Trimming left V 0 bases short and J 3 bases short, with 13 bases between. The CDR3 length is 15 residues. CDR3 amino acids: CASSLEAWDGYEQYF. The CDR3 nucleotides are TGCGCCAGCAGCTTGGAGGCCTGGGATGGCTACGAGCAGTACTTC.

In this sample, this clonotype turned up many times. This chain's CDR3 is CASRPGDWETQYF. The CDR3 DNA is TGTGCCAGCAGACCAGGGGATTGGGAGACCCAGTACTTC. The chain has TRBV7-8 and TRBJ2-5; D perhaps matches TRBD1 (6 bases). The germline CDR1 and CDR2 sequences are SGHVS and FQNEAQ. The CDR3 extends over 13 amino acids. V was pared by 6 bases and J by 5 bases, with 13 bases between.

The chain has TRBV20-1 and TRBJ1-1, with 8 bases aligning to TRBD1. The CDR3 covers 14 residues. The V segment lost 5 bases and the J segment 1 base; nucleotides outside the gene matches: 6. Germline V gene lookup returns CDR1 DFQATT and CDR2 SNEGSKA (reference sequence). As DNA, the CDR3 is TGCAGTGCTTGGCAGGGGGCCCGGAACACTGAAGCTTTCTTT. Its protein is CSAWQGARNTEAFF.

This clonotype was observed many times. The genes are TRBV5-5 and TRBJ2-5; D remains unclear. CDR3 length: 12 amino acids. V lost 4 bases and J 2 bases, leaving 6 bases between the germline ends. In germline, CDR1 is SGHKS, CDR2 YYEKEE (reference sequence). The CDR3 spells CASSPSQETQYF. CDR3 DNA sequence: TGTGCCAGCAGCCCTTCTCAAGAGACCCAGTACTTC.

V and J are TRBV6-6 and TRBJ1-5, with a weak D call TRBD1 (6 bases). CDR3 length: 15 residues. Trimming stripped 5 bases from V and 1 base from J, with 12 bases between. Germline loops: CDR1 MNHNY, CDR2 SVGAGI (reference sequence). The chain's CDR3 is CASSGTRGSNQPQHF. The CDR3 DNA follows: TGTGCCAGCAGTGGGACGAGGGGGAGCAATCAGCCCCAGCATTTT.

The chain carries TRBV29-1 and TRBJ2-6, with a possible D match to TRBD1 (5 bases). CDR1 SQVTM and CDR2 ANQGSEA come from the germline V gene. V was trimmed by 0 bases and J by 4 bases, leaving 10 bases between them. The CDR3 loop spans 15 amino acids. The CDR3 region has the DNA TGCAGCGTTGAAGACAGGACAAGGGGGGCCAACGTCCTGACTTTC. Translated: CSVEDRTRGANVLTF. Together with reference TRBV29-1 and TRBJ2-6, the CDR3 gives the full variable domain: SAVISQKPSRDICQRGTSLTIQCQVDSQVTMMFWYRQQPGQSLTLIATANQGSEATYESGFVIDKFPISRPNLTFSTLTVSNMSPEDSSIYLCSVEDRTRGANVLTFGAGSRLTVL.

The chain links TRBV6-2 or TRBV6-3 to TRBJ2-2, with 7 positions matching TRBD1. The CDR3 spans 19 residues. Unmatched junction bases numbered 14, after V lost 4 bases and J lost 0 bases. In germline, CDR1 is MNHEY, CDR2 SVGEGT. The DNA of the CDR3 is TGTGCCAGCAGTTTCGATTCGACAGGGCTGGTTTCGAACACCGGGGAGCTGTTTTTT. Encoded protein: CASSFDSTGLVSNTGELFF.

This clonotype was observed a single time. The gene calls are TRBV4-3 and TRBJ2-1; 11 bases map to TRBD1. Losses at the gene ends were 4 bases for V and 5 bases for J; bases not matched to a gene: 4. The CDR3 is made up of 15 amino acids. Germline values: CDR1 LGHNA, CDR2 YSLEER. The CDR3 here is CASSPGTGGNNEQFF. The CDR3 DNA sequence: TGCGCCAGCAGCCCTGGGACAGGGGGAAACAATGAGCAGTTCTTC.